The T cell receptor (beta chain) under discussion was sequenced for a study of molecular identifiers for immune sequencing clone quantification. Input for naive CD8 libraries was about 19,000 to 1,100,000 sorted cells; the RNA fraction used was 10%, 30% or 50%. About this clonotype: Its antigen is not known.

Per the germline V gene, CDR1 is MNHEY and CDR2 is SMNVEV (reference sequence). Trimming removed 5 bases from V and 4 bases from J; junction bases left unmatched: 12. This CDR3 comprises 16 residues. MiXCR was run by TCRdb on the PCR reads, yielding one entry per CDR3 protein. The sample consists of 70,000 to 95,000 distinct CDR3 sequences, around 19% of them appearing once. Study results and caveats: Highly expanded clone sizes could end up underestimated if a barcode were shared by identical TCR molecules.

The TCR originated in a human donor in good health. Some libraries in this study had Jurkat cell RNA spiked in. The rearrangement joins TRBV27 to TRBJ2-7; 9 bases align to TRBD1. The sample comprised naive CD8+ T cells from blood, with Jurkat cell RNA spiked in. The subset: FACS-sorted CD8+CD4-CCR7+CD45RA+ naive T cells. The CDR3 loop reads CASSPTGTGSQYEQYF. Written as DNA, the CDR3 is TGTGCCAGCAGTCCCACCGGGACAGGGTCACAGTACGAGCAGTACTTC.